The clone carrying this T cell receptor (beta chain) was seen more than once but under ten times. Its antigen is not known. The data were taken from a study of T cells in Graves' hyperthyroidism and ophthalmopathy. TCR beta CDR3 regions were amplified from RNA transcripts. RT-PCR in the first round (using the HTBI primer set) targeted the TCR CDR3. MiXCR, run by TCRdb on the multiplex PCR reads, gives a single entry per CDR3 protein. The sample has a few hundred thousand distinct CDR3 sequences, approximately 15% seen once. CDR1 and CDR2 (germline): MGHRA, YSYEKL. Trimming cost V 3 bases and J 0 bases; bases outside gene matches: 7. This CDR3 is 16 amino acids long. Study outcomes and limitations: From stable hyperthyroidism, ophthalmopathy was separated by a 13 V-J model.

This clonotype was obtained from a woman aged 25-40 years with Graves' hyperthyroidism that later progressed to Graves' ophthalmopathy. The rearrangement joins TRBV4-1 to TRBJ2-7, with 8 bases aligning to TRBD2. Sequencing input: blood. The DNA of the CDR3 is TGCGCCAGCAGCCAGGCGATAGCGGGACCCTCCTACGAGCAGTACTTC. It codes for CASSQAIAGPSYEQYF.